Below are 9 T cell receptor beta chains sequenced from a single sample in a study of blood T cell repertoires in COVID-19 (dated by TCRdb to the early 2020s). Library generation was performed with the immunoSEQ multiplex PCR assay. TCRdb re-hosts the immuneACCESS table, in-frame sequences only. Its copies lack some clones; in the studies checked, an unresolved V gene accounts for under half of them, and the cause for the rest is not known. The sample yields some 90,000 clones; 75% to 85% were counted once. The ten top clones hold 19% of the sample. Sequencing was carried out using peripheral blood. The source is a human donor in a cohort sampled during active COVID-19.

The genes are TRBV30 and TRBJ1-6; a possible D gene is TRBD1 (6 bases). Germline assignment: CDR1 GTSNPN and CDR2 SVGIG (reference sequence). The germline V and J ends were trimmed by 0 bases and 7 bases, with 10 bases remaining between them. The CDR3 covers 14 residues. The CDR3, as DNA: TGTGCCTGGAGTGTCGGGGGGCTGAATTCACCCCTCCACTTT. It yields the protein CAWSVGGLNSPLHF.

The chain is built from TRBV7-2 and TRBJ2-1, with 7 nucleotides matching TRBD2. The CDR3 sequence is 15 residues long. Germline V gene lookup returns CDR1 SGHTA and CDR2 FQGNSA. Trimming took 1 base from V and 4 from J; bases not matched to a gene: 4. CDR3 sequence: CASSLGGGSYNEQFF. In DNA, the CDR3 is TGTGCCAGCAGCTTAGGGGGAGGGTCGTACAATGAGCAGTTCTTC.

This clone was detected once. Here the CDR3 reads CASRQGTLETQYF. The CDR3 region has the DNA TGTGCCTCTCGGCAGGGAACTTTGGAGACCCAGTACTTC. The chain combines TRBV12-3 or TRBV12-4 with TRBJ2-5; D might be TRBD1 (5 bases). Trimming cost V 11 bases and J 5 bases, with 18 bases left between them. The CDR3 spans 13 residues.

This rearrangement joins TRBV28 to TRBJ2-7; D unclear. V lost 8 bases and J 4 bases, leaving 9 bases between the germline ends. The CDR3 spans 11 residues. Germline values: CDR1 MDHEN, CDR2 SYDVKM. The CDR3 sequence is CASLSLYEQYF. CDR3 nucleotides: TGTGCCAGCCTCAGTTTGTACGAGCAGTACTTC.

This chain uses TRBV5-1 with TRBJ1-4, with D perhaps matching TRBD1 (6 bases). V lost 3 bases and J lost 6, with 18 bases in between. CDR1 is SGHRS, CDR2 YFSETQ, per germline. The CDR3 is 16 residues long. The CDR3 protein is CASSWGGPGLDEKLFF. In DNA form, the CDR3 reads TGCGCCAGCAGCTGGGGGGGCCCAGGGTTGGATGAAAAACTGTTTTTT.

The chain employs TRBV9 and TRBJ2-1, with D maybe TRBD2 (5 bases). Germline loops: CDR1 SGDLS, CDR2 YYNGEE. This CDR3 is built from 13 residues. Trimming cost V 0 bases and J 7 bases, with 8 bases left between them. The CDR3 is CASSVEEGNEQFF. The CDR3 DNA reads TGTGCCAGCAGCGTAGAAGAGGGTAATGAGCAGTTCTTC.

This chain links TRBV7-2 with TRBJ2-2, with 12 bases aligning to TRBD2. The CDR3 sequence is 19 residues long. Trimming cost V 6 bases and J 1 base; bases outside gene matches: 12. Germline V gene sequence: CDR1 SGHTA, CDR2 FQGNSA. Here the CDR3 DNA reads TGTGCCAGCAGTTGGGGAGCTAGCGGGAGGGCGTGGAACACCGGGGAGCTGTTTTTT. The encoded protein is CASSWGASGRAWNTGELFF.

This chain uses TRBV10-1 with TRBJ2-7; TRBD2 matches at 7 bases. Germline CDR1 and CDR2: WNHNN and SYGVQD (reference sequence). The CDR3 is 14 residues long. The V and J ends lost 6 bases and 3 bases, in that order; junction bases with no gene match: 8. CDR3 nucleotide sequence: TGCGCCAGCAGCCGTGGGCTAGCGGTCTACGAGCAGTACTTC. Its protein is CASSRGLAVYEQYF.

This clone was observed a handful of times. The genes are TRBV19 and TRBJ2-1; 7 bases are a match to TRBD1. Trimming took 4 bases from V and 1 from J; bases not matched to a gene: 1. This CDR3 region has 14 residues. CDR1 and CDR2 (germline): LNHDA, SQIVND (reference sequence). CDR3 in DNA: TGTGCCAGTAGTACGGGACAGTCCTACAATGAGCAGTTCTTC. This sequence encodes CASSTGQSYNEQFF.